The 8 T cell receptor beta chains below all came from one sample that was sequenced in a study of preoperative IRX-2 immunotherapy in early breast cancer (dated by TCRdb to between 2019 and 2020). What the treatment or condition label conveys for this sample: preoperative locoregional IRX-2 cytokine immunotherapy. The protocol used for the library was the immunoSEQ multiplex PCR assay. Not all clones reach the TCRdb copy of this immuneACCESS table, which keeps in-frame sequences only. Checked studies attribute under half of the gap to unresolved V genes and leave the rest unexplained. In all, the sample holds tens of thousands of clones, and 82% of those were seen once. The top ten clones comprise about 1.5% of the sample. The sequenced sample was lymph node tissue, obtained after IRX-2 immunotherapy. The receptors derive from a human donor with breast cancer.

V is TRBV11-3 and J is TRBJ2-1, with TRBD2 matching over 15 bases. The CDR3 length is 16 residues. Per germline, CDR1 SGHNT and CDR2 YENEEA. J gave up 6 bases and V 3 bases, and 3 bases lay outside the gene matches. The chain's CDR3 is CASSFRTSGGVNEQFF. The DNA of the CDR3 is TGTGCCAGCAGCTTCCGGACTAGCGGGGGGGTCAATGAGCAGTTCTTC.

This clone was picked up one time. The rearrangement joins TRBV19 to TRBJ2-3; 10 bases align to TRBD1. This CDR3 has 16 amino acids. Germline values: CDR1 LNHDA, CDR2 SQIVND (reference sequence). With 2 bases clipped from V and 2 bases from J, the junction kept 4 bases outside the gene matches. The CDR3 DNA reads TGTGCCAGTAGTATAAAGGGACAGGGGTTCACAGATACGCAGTATTTT. Its protein product is CASSIKGQGFTDTQYF.

The chain recombines TRBV18 with TRBJ1-1; the D gene is possibly TRBD1 (5 bases). The V gene's germline CDR1 is KGHSH and CDR2 LQKENI. V lost 6 bases, J lost 3 bases, and 11 bases lay in between. The CDR3 has 13 amino acids. The CDR3 DNA reads TGTGCCAGCTCTCCCGGGGGGGACACTGAAGCTTTCTTT. Translated, it gives CASSPGGDTEAFF.

V is TRBV28 and J is TRBJ2-2, with 11 nucleotides matching TRBD1. Germline CDR1 reads MDHEN; CDR2 reads SYDVKM. The CDR3 contains 14 residues. Losses at the gene ends were 5 bases for V and 5 bases for J; bases not matched to a gene: 1. CDR3 DNA: TGTGCCAGCAGTGGACAGGGGGCAACCGGGGAGCTGTTTTTT. It specifies CASSGQGATGELFF.

The rearrangement uses TRBV6-8 and TRBJ1-2; 8 nucleotides agree with TRBD1. The CDR3 loop spans 15 amino acids. V trimming: 1 base; J trimming: 8 bases; junction bases outside the gene matches: 9. The V gene's germline CDR1 is MNHGY and CDR2 SAAAGT. The CDR3 is CASSYFPGQGQGYTF. CDR3 nucleotide sequence: TGTGCCAGCAGTTACTTCCCTGGACAGGGTCAGGGCTACACCTTC.

The chain employs TRBV5-1 and TRBJ2-1; 7 bases are a match to TRBD2. Losses at the gene ends were 3 bases for V and 0 bases for J; bases not matched to a gene: 3. CDR3 size: 15 residues. The germline V gene has CDR1 SGHRS and CDR2 YFSETQ. The CDR3 spells CASSSGGYSYNEQFF. In nucleotides, the CDR3 is TGCGCCAGCAGCTCGGGGGGTTACTCCTACAATGAGCAGTTCTTC.

V is TRBV28 and J is TRBJ1-6; no reliable D call. Germline-derived CDR1 and CDR2 are MDHEN and SYDVKM. This CDR3 region has 14 residues. With 4 bases removed from V and 0 bases from J, the gap between germline ends came to 4 bases. CDR3 sequence reads: CASSSSSYNSPLHF. In nucleotides, the CDR3 is TGTGCCAGCAGTTCCAGCTCCTATAATTCACCCCTCCACTTT.

This chain links TRBV6-7 with TRBJ2-1, with D tentatively TRBD1 (6 bases). TRBV6-7 is designated an ORF whose function remains uncertain. V gave up 5 bases and J gave up 4 bases, with 6 bases separating them. The CDR3 spans 12 residues. CDR3 sequence: CASSDRYNEQFF. The CDR3 DNA is TGTGCCAGCAGTGACAGGTACAATGAGCAGTTCTTC.